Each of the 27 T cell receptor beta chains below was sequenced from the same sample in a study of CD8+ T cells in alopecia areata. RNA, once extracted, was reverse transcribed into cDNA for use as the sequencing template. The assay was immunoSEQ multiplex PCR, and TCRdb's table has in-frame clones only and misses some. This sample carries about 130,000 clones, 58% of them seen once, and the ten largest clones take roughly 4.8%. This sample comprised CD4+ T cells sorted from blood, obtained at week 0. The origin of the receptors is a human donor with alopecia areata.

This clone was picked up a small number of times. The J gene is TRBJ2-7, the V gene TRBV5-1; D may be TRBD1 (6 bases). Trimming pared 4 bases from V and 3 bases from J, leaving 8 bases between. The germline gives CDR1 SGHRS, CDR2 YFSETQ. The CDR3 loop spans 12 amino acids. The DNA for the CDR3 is TGCGCCAGCAGCCCAGGGGTCTACGAGCAGTACTTC. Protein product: CASSPGVYEQYF.

CDR3 in amino acids: CASSQDLRTGAYEQYF. CDR3 bases: TGCGCCAGCAGCCAAGATCTGAGGACAGGGGCCTACGAGCAGTACTTC. The genes are TRBV4-1 and TRBJ2-7; 9 nucleotides align to TRBD1. The CDR3 consists of 16 residues. The junction had 5 bases not matched to a gene; V was cut back by 0 bases and J by 2 bases. The V gene's germline CDR1 is MGHRA and CDR2 YSYEKL.

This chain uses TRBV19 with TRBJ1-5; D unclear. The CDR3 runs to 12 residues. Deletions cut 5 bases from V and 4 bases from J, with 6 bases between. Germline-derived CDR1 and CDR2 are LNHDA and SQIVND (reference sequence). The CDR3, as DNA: TGTGCCAGTAGTGGCTCAAATCAGCCCCAGCATTTT. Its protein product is CASSGSNQPQHF.

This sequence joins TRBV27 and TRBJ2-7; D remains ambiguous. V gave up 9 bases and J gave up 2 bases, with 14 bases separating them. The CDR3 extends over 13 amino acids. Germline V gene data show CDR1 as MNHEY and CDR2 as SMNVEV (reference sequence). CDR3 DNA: TGTGCCAGTAGAGGAATTGGGCCCTACGAGCAGTACTTC. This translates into CASRGIGPYEQYF.

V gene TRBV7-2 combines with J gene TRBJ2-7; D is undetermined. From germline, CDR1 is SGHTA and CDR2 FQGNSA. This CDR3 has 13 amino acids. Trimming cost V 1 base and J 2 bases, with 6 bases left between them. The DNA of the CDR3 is TGTGCCAGCAGCTTAGGCGGCCCCTACGAGCAGTACTTC. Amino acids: CASSLGGPYEQYF.

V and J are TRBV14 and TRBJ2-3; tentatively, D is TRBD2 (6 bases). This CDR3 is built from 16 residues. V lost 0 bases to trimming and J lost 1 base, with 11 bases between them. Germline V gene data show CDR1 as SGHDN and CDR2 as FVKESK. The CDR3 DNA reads TGTGCCAGCAGCCAAGACAGGAGGGGAGGCACAGATACGCAGTATTTT. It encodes CASSQDRRGGTDTQYF.

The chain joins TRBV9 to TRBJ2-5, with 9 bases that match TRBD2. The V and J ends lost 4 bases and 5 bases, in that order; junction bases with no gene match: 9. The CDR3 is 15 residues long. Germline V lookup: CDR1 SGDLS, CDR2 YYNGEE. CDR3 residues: CASSRLAGVWETQYF. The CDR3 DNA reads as TGTGCCAGCAGCCGTTTAGCGGGAGTATGGGAGACCCAGTACTTC.

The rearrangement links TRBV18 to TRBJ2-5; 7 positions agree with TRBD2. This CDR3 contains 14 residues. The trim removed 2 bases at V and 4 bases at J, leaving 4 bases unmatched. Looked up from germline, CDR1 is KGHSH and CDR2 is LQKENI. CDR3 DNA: TGTGCCAGCTCACCAACGGGACTACGAGAGACCCAGTACTTC. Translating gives CASSPTGLRETQYF.

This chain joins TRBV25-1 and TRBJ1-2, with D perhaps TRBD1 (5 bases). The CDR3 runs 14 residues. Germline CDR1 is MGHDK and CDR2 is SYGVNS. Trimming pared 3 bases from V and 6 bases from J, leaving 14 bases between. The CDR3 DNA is TGTGCCAGCAGTGACGGAGCAGGGTTCAATGGCTACACCTTC. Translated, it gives CASSDGAGFNGYTF.

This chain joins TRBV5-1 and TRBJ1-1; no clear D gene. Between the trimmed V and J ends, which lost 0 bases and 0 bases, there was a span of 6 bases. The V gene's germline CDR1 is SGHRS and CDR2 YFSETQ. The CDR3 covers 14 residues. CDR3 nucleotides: TGCGCCAGCAGCTTGGACCAGATGAACACTGAAGCTTTCTTT. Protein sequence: CASSLDQMNTEAFF.

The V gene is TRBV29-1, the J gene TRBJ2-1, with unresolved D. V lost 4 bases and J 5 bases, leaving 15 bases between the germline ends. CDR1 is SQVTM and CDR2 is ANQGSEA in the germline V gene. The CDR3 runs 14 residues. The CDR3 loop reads CSVGSTRRNNEQFF. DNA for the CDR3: TGCAGCGTTGGTTCGACACGCCGTAACAATGAGCAGTTCTTC.

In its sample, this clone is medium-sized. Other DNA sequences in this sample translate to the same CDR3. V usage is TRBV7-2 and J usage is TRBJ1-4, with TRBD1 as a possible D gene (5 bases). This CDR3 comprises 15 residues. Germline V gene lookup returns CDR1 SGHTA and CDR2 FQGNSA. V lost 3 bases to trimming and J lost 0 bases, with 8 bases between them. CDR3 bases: TGTGCCAGCAGCTTTACAGGTGCAACTAATGAAAAACTGTTTTTT. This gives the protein CASSFTGATNEKLFF.

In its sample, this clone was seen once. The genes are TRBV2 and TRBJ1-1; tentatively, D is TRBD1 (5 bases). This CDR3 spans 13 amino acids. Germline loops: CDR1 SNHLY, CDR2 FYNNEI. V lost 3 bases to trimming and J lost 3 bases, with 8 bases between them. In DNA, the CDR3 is TGTGCCAGCAGTGATCTCAGGGACACTGAAGCTTTCTTT. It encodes CASSDLRDTEAFF.

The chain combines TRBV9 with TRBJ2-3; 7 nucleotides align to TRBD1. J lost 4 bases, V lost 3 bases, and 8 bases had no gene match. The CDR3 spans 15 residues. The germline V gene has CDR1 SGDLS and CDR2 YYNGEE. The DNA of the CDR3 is TGTGCCAGCAGCGGCCAGGGGGTTCAATCAGATACGCAGTATTTT. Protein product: CASSGQGVQSDTQYF. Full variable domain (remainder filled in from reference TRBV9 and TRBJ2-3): DSGVTQTPKHLITATGQRVTLRCSPRSGDLSVYWYQQSLDQGLQFLIQYYNGEERAKGNILERFSAQQFPDLHSELNLSSLELGDSALYFCASSGQGVQSDTQYFGPGTRLTVL.

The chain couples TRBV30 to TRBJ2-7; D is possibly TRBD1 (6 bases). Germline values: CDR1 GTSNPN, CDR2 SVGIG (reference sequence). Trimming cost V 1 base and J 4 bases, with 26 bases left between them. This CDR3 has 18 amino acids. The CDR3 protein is CAWSGPYSTGIQRYEQYF. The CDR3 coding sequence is TGTGCCTGGAGTGGCCCTTACTCGACAGGTATCCAAAGGTACGAGCAGTACTTC.

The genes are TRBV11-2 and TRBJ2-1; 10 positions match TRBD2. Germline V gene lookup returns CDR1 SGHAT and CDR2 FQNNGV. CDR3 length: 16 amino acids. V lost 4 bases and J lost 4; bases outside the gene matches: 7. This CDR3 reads CASSSRLAGVYNEQFF. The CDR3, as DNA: TGTGCCAGCAGCTCACGTCTAGCGGGAGTGTACAATGAGCAGTTCTTC.

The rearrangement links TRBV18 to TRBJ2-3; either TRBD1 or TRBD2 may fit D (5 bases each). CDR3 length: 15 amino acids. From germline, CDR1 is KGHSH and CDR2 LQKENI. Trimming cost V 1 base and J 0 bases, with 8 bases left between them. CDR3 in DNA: TGTGCCAGCTCACCACTCGGGGCTAGCACAGATACGCAGTATTTT. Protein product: CASSPLGASTDTQYF. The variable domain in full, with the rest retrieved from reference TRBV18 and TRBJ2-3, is NAGVMQNPRHLVRRRGQEARLRCSPMKGHSHVYWYRQLPEEGLKFMVYLQKENIIDESGMPKERFSAEFPKEGPSILRIQQVVRGDSAAYFCASSPLGASTDTQYFGPGTRLTVL.

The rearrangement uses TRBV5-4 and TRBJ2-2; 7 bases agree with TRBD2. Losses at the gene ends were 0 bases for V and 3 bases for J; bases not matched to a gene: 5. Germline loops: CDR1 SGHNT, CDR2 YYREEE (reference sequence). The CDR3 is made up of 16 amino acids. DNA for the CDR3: TGTGCCAGCAGCTTGGCGGCTAGCGGCTACACCGGGGAGCTGTTTTTT. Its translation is CASSLAASGYTGELFF.

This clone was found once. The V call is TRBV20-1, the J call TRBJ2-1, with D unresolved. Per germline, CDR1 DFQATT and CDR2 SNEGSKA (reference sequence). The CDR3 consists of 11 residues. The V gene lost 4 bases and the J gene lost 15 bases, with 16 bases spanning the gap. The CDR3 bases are TGCAGTGCTACCTCGAAGTTGGGCGGGTTCTTC. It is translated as CSATSKLGGFF.

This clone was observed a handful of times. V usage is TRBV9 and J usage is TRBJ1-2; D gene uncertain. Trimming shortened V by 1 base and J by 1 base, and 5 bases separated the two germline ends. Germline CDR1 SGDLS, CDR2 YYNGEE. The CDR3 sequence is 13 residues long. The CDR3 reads CASSVQINYGYTF. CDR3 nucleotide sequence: TGTGCCAGCAGCGTACAGATTAACTATGGCTACACCTTC.

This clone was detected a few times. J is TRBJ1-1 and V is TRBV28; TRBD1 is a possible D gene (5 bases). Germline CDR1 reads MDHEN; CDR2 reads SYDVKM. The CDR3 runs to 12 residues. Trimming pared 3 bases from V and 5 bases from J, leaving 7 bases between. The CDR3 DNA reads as TGTGCCAGCAGTTTGGGGGATACTGAAGCTTTCTTT. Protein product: CASSLGDTEAFF.

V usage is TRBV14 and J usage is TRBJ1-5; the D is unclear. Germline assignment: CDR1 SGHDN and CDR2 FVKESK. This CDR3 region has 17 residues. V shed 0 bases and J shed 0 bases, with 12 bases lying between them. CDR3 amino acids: CASSQDLTYPSNQPQHF. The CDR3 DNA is TGTGCCAGCAGCCAAGATCTGACCTACCCTAGCAATCAGCCCCAGCATTTT.

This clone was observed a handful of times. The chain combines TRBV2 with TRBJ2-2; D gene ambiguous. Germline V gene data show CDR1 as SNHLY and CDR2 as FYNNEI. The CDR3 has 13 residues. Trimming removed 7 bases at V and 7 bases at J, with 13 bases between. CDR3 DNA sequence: TGTGCCAGCACCCGACTCCGAGACGGGGAGCTGTTTTTT. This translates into CASTRLRDGELFF.

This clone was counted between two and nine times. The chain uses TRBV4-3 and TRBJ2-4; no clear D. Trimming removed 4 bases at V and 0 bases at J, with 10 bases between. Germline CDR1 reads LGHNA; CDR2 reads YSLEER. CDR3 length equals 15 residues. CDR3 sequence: CASSPNILAKNIQYF. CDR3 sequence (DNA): TGCGCCAGCAGCCCGAATATACTAGCCAAAAACATTCAGTACTTC.

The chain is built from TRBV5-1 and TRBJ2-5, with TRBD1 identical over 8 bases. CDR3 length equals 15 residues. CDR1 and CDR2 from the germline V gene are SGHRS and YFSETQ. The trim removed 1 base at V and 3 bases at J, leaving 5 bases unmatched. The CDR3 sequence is CASSLRAGGEETQYF. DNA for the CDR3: TGCGCCAGCAGCTTGCGGGCAGGGGGCGAAGAGACCCAGTACTTC.

CDR3 loop: CASSAGIVSGNTIYF. The CDR3 region has the DNA TGCGCCAGCAGCGCCGGGATTGTCTCTGGAAACACCATATATTTT. The V gene is TRBV5-1, the J gene TRBJ1-3, with D unresolved. Germline assignment: CDR1 SGHRS and CDR2 YFSETQ. The CDR3 runs 15 residues. V was pared by 4 bases and J by 0 bases, with 11 bases between.

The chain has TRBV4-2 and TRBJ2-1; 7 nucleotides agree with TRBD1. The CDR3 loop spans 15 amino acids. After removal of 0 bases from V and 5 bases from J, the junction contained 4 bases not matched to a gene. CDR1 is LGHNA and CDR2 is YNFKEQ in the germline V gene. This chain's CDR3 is CASSQDLGTDNEQFF. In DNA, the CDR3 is TGTGCCAGCAGCCAAGATCTTGGGACAGACAATGAGCAGTTCTTC.